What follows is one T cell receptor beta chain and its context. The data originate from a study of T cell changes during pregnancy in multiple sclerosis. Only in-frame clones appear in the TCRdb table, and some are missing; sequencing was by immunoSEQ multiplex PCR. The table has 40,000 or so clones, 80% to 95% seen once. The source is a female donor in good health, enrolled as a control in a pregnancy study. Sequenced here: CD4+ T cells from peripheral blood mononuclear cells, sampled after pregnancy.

This chain's CDR3 is CASTPVGGSHEQYF. As DNA, the CDR3 is TGCGCCAGCACCCCTGTAGGAGGGAGCCACGAGCAGTACTTC. The V call is TRBV5-1, the J call TRBJ2-7; a weak D match, TRBD2 (6 bases). The CDR3 has 14 residues. CDR1 and CDR2 (germline): SGHRS, YFSETQ. The V and J ends lost 6 bases and 5 bases respectively, with 18 bases between them.